These T cell receptor beta chains were read from a single sample in a study of blood T cell repertoires in COVID-19. Produced via immunoSEQ multiplex PCR; TCRdb's table is partial and in-frame only. The profile shows 120,000 or so clones, roughly 80% of them singletons. The sample taken for sequencing was peripheral blood. The receptors come from a man between 60 and 75 years old with acute or convalescent COVID-19. Each CDR3 is given with its conserved first and last residue. The D gene is left open where the match is weak. The size of a clone is reported for some rows only, either as once, few or many, or as a class for expanded clones.

>once|TRBV30|TRBJ1-2|-
CAWSKLDLVVYGYTF
TGTGCCTGGAGTAAGTTGGACTTAGTGGTCTATGGCTACACCTTC
>-|TRBV4-1|TRBJ2-1|-
CASSLGGDEQFF
TGCGCCAGCAGCCTCGGGGGAGATGAGCAGTTCTTC
>-|TRBV19|TRBJ1-4|TRBD1
CASSIPQGGEKLFF
TGTGCCAGTAGTATACCCCAGGGGGGTGAAAAACTGTTTTTT
>-|TRBV7-3|TRBJ1-1|TRBD1
CASSSDRGSTEAFF
TGTGCCAGCAGCTCGGACAGGGGGAGCACTGAAGCTTTCTTT
>-|TRBV7-9|TRBJ2-7|TRBD2
CASSAGTSGALQYF
TGTGCCAGCAGCGCAGGGACTAGCGGCGCCTTACAGTACTTC
>-|TRBV30|TRBJ1-4|-
CALAGIRNEKLFF
TGTGCCTTAGCAGGGATCAGAAATGAAAAACTGTTTTTT
>-|TRBV24-1|TRBJ2-2|TRBD2
CATRPGLAGGNTGELFF
TGTGCCACCAGACCGGGGCTAGCGGGGGGCAACACCGGGGAGCTGTTTTTT
>-|TRBV11-2|TRBJ2-3|-
CASSLVAGMQYF
TGTGCCAGCAGCTTAGTTGCGGGGATGCAGTATTTT
>few|TRBV27|TRBJ2-3|TRBD2
CASSLVTSGGDYTQYF
TGTGCCAGCAGTTTAGTCACTAGCGGGGGGGATTATACGCAGTATTTT
>-|TRBV6-2/TRBV6-3|TRBJ1-6|-
CASSYLDGVNSPLHF
TGTGCCAGCAGTTACTTGGACGGGGTGAACTCACCCCTCCACTTT
>-|TRBV7-9|TRBJ1-1|-
CASSLVRSGDTEAFF
TGTGCCAGCAGCTTAGTGAGGTCAGGGGACACTGAAGCTTTCTTT
>-|TRBV7-2|TRBJ1-5|TRBD1
CASSVSGTEPNQPQHF
TGTGCCAGCAGCGTCTCCGGGACAGAGCCCAATCAGCCCCAGCATTTT
>-|TRBV11-3|TRBJ2-1|-
CASNREGRPYNEQFF
TGTGCCAGCAATCGAGAGGGGAGGCCCTACAATGAGCAGTTCTTC
>-|TRBV18|TRBJ1-2|-
CASSHSQGDGYTF
TGTGCCAGCTCACATTCACAGGGAGATGGCTACACCTTC
>few|TRBV5-5|TRBJ1-5|-
CASSYDNSNQPQHF
TGTGCCAGCAGCTACGACAATAGCAATCAGCCCCAGCATTTT
>once|TRBV19|TRBJ1-1|-
CASSPSPPVEAFF
TGTGCCAGTAGTCCCTCCCCCCCGGTTGAAGCTTTCTTT
>-|TRBV30|TRBJ2-7|-
CAWSPAAAPYEQYF
TGTGCCTGGAGTCCAGCGGCGGCGCCCTACGAGCAGTACTTC
>-|TRBV9|TRBJ2-3|TRBD2
CASSDSGGGTDTQYF
TGTGCCAGCAGCGATAGCGGGGGGGGCACAGATACGCAGTATTTT
>-|TRBV11-3|TRBJ2-2|TRBD1
CASSPRQGNTGELFF
TGTGCCAGCAGCCCCCGACAGGGTAACACCGGGGAGCTGTTTTTT
>once|TRBV28|TRBJ1-5|-
CASSRRTNSNQPQHF
TGTGCCAGCAGCCGGCGGACTAATAGCAATCAGCCCCAGCATTTT
>many|TRBV7-2|TRBJ2-5|TRBD2
CASSLTSGIYSKETQYF
TGTGCCAGCAGCTTAACTAGCGGGATATACTCGAAAGAGACCCAGTACTTC
>few|TRBV10-2|TRBJ1-2|-
CASRRGLGYGYTF
TGCGCCAGTAGGAGGGGTTTGGGCTATGGCTACACCTTC
>-|TRBV24-1|TRBJ2-1|-
CAPKYQRPLSGNEQFF
TGTGCCCCCAAATACCAGCGGCCGCTATCTGGGAATGAGCAGTTCTTC
>few|TRBV5-5|TRBJ2-1|-
CASSFIRTTNEQFF
TGTGCCAGCAGCTTCATTCGGACAACCAATGAGCAGTTCTTC
>-|TRBV7-9|TRBJ2-3|-
CASSLGGAATDTQYF
TGTGCCAGCAGCCTGGGTGGGGCGGCCACAGATACGCAGTATTTT
>-|TRBV29-1|TRBJ1-3|-
CSGVGQSGNTIYF
TGCAGCGGGGTGGGACAATCCGGAAACACCATATATTTT
>few|TRBV12-5|TRBJ1-1|-
CASGFETSRSEAFF
TGTGCTAGTGGTTTCGAGACAAGCCGATCAGAAGCTTTCTTT
>-|TRBV5-5|TRBJ1-1|TRBD1
CASSYLTGATEAFF
TGTGCCAGCAGCTATCTGACAGGGGCCACTGAAGCTTTCTTT
>-|TRBV6-1|TRBJ2-1|TRBD2
CASSEWASGYNEQFF
TGTGCCAGCAGTGAATGGGCTAGCGGATACAATGAGCAGTTCTTC
>few|TRBV11-3|TRBJ1-1|-
CASSLDGRVNTEAFF
TGTGCCAGCAGCTTAGACGGCAGGGTGAACACTGAAGCTTTCTTT
>-|TRBV6-5|TRBJ1-2|-
CASSYSPTGTNYGYTF
TGTGCCAGCAGTTATTCCCCAACAGGGACTAACTATGGCTACACCTTC
>-|TRBV3-1/TRBV3-2|TRBJ1-6|-
CASSRTTGSLRPLHF
TGTGCCAGCAGCCGAACGACAGGCTCCCTGCGACCCCTCCACTTT
>few|TRBV29-1|TRBJ1-2|-
CSVSSAGEGYTF
TGCAGCGTTAGCTCGGCAGGGGAAGGCTACACCTTC
>-|TRBV24-1|TRBJ2-1|TRBD2
CATSDRGLAGVNEQFF
TGTGCCACCAGTGACCGGGGACTAGCGGGGGTGAATGAGCAGTTCTTC
>once|TRBV5-1|TRBJ1-3|-
CASSLEGRSGNTIYF
TGCGCCAGCAGCTTGGAGGGGCGCTCTGGAAACACCATATATTTT
>once|TRBV7-2|TRBJ1-6|-
CASSLPRAYNSPLHF
TGTGCCAGCAGCCTACCCCGGGCCTATAATTCACCCCTCCACTTT
>-|TRBV3-1/TRBV3-2|TRBJ2-1|-
CASSQDRSYNEQFF
TGTGCCAGCAGCCAAGACCGCTCCTACAATGAGCAGTTCTTC
>few|TRBV27|TRBJ1-2|-
CASSFLSGNYGYTF
TGTGCCAGCAGTTTTTTGTCGGGTAACTATGGCTACACCTTC
>-|TRBV5-6|TRBJ1-2|-
CASRKENYGYTF
TGTGCCAGCAGGAAAGAGAACTATGGCTACACCTTC
>many|TRBV3-1/TRBV3-2|TRBJ2-7|TRBD2
CASSQRAGEGYEQYF
TGTGCCAGCAGCCAACGAGCGGGGGAGGGATACGAGCAGTACTTC
>-|TRBV25-1|TRBJ1-6|TRBD1
CASRSQTGLRNSPLHF
TGTGCCAGCAGGAGCCAGACAGGGCTGAGGAATTCACCCCTCCACTTT
>many|TRBV6-5|TRBJ2-1|TRBD1
CASSPWDRFNEQFF
TGTGCCAGCAGTCCTTGGGACAGGTTCAATGAGCAGTTCTTC
>-|TRBV10-3|TRBJ2-7|TRBD2
CAISEKSAGGPYEQYF
TGTGCCATCAGTGAGAAGTCGGCGGGGGGGCCCTACGAGCAGTACTTC
>-|TRBV5-1|TRBJ2-7|TRBD1
CASRRDRAYEQYF
TGCGCCAGCAGACGGGACAGGGCCTACGAGCAGTACTTC
>large|TRBV7-2|TRBJ2-5|-
CASSLSYQETQYF
TGTGCCAGCAGCTTGTCGTACCAAGAGACCCAGTACTTC
>medium-sized|TRBV4-2|TRBJ2-7|TRBD1
CASSQGQGVSYEQYF
TGTGCCAGCAGCCAGGGACAGGGGGTATCCTACGAGCAGTACTTC
>-|TRBV15|TRBJ2-2|TRBD1
CATSAETGVAGELFF
TGTGCCACCAGCGCCGAGACAGGGGTTGCCGGGGAGCTGTTTTTT
>few|TRBV9|TRBJ2-1|TRBD2
CASSGGLAGGPHNEQFF
TGTGCCAGCAGCGGGGGACTAGCGGGAGGGCCACACAATGAGCAGTTCTTC
>-|TRBV11-2|TRBJ2-5|TRBD1
CASSIDRVQETQYF
TGTGCCAGCAGCATTGACAGGGTTCAAGAGACCCAGTACTTC
>-|TRBV2|TRBJ1-5|TRBD1
CASRSGQGMGFGNQPQHF
TGTGCCAGCAGATCGGGACAGGGTATGGGTTTCGGCAATCAGCCCCAGCATTTT
>-|TRBV7-2|TRBJ2-1|-
CASRARLVGEQFF
TGTGCCAGCAGAGCTCGGCTAGTTGGGGAGCAGTTCTTC